A selection of T cell receptor beta chains follows, all from one sample in a study of persistence of HIV-infected CD4 T cells. The method was immunoSEQ multiplex PCR; TCRdb's version includes in-frame clones alone and lacks a portion of them. The sample has some 48,000 clones, around 80% seen once. No cognate antigen is known for these TCRs. This specimen consisted of CD4+ T cells sorted from PBMCs after roughly 20-hour stimulation, obtained from a patient who received antiretroviral therapy. These receptors were taken from an adult man with HIV who was CMV-seropositive. CDR3s include the opening cysteine and the closing phenylalanine or tryptophan. Each record gives: clone size, D gene, J gene, V gene, CDR3 protein, CDR3 DNA. A D gene is named only where the DNA matches it firmly. Size values are once, few and many counts, or a class for expanded clones, and some rows have none.

clone size: .
D gene: TRBD1
J gene: TRBJ2-2
V gene: TRBV25-1
CDR3 protein: CASSRQGTGELFF
CDR3 DNA: TGTGCCAGCAGCCGACAGGGAACCGGGGAGCTGTTTTTT

clone size: medium-sized
D gene: .
J gene: TRBJ2-3
V gene: TRBV14
CDR3 protein: CASSRGSWAGRDTQYF
CDR3 DNA: TGTGCCAGCAGCCGGGGGAGTTGGGCCGGGCGGGATACGCAGTATTTT

clone size: .
D gene: TRBD1
J gene: TRBJ1-1
V gene: TRBV12-3/TRBV12-4
CDR3 protein: CASRGQTEAFF
CDR3 DNA: TGTGCCAGCAGGGGACAGACTGAAGCTTTCTTT

clone size: once
D gene: .
J gene: TRBJ2-7
V gene: TRBV3-1/TRBV3-2
CDR3 protein: CASSQVGNEQYF
CDR3 DNA: TGTGCCAGCAGCCAAGTGGGGAACGAGCAGTACTTC

clone size: .
D gene: TRBD1
J gene: TRBJ1-6
V gene: TRBV30
CDR3 protein: CAWSVSDRDNSPLHF
CDR3 DNA: TGTGCCTGGAGTGTATCTGACAGGGATAATTCACCCCTCCACTTT

clone size: .
D gene: .
J gene: TRBJ2-5
V gene: TRBV9
CDR3 protein: CASSAARGETQYF
CDR3 DNA: TGTGCCAGCAGCGCGGCCAGGGGAGAGACCCAGTACTTC

clone size: few
D gene: TRBD1
J gene: TRBJ1-2
V gene: TRBV3-1/TRBV3-2
CDR3 protein: CASSSNIGQGNYGYTF
CDR3 DNA: TGTGCCAGCAGCTCGAATATCGGACAGGGAAACTATGGCTACACCTTC

clone size: .
D gene: TRBD1
J gene: TRBJ2-5
V gene: TRBV15
CDR3 protein: CATSERTGQETQYF
CDR3 DNA: TGTGCCACCAGCGAGAGGACAGGGCAAGAGACCCAGTACTTC

clone size: .
D gene: .
J gene: TRBJ2-7
V gene: TRBV6-5
CDR3 protein: CASSSNRYSSYEQYF
CDR3 DNA: TGTGCCAGCAGTTCTAACAGATACAGCTCCTACGAGCAGTACTTC

clone size: .
D gene: .
J gene: TRBJ2-7
V gene: TRBV6-5
CDR3 protein: CASTGYEQYF
CDR3 DNA: TGTGCCAGCACGGGTTACGAGCAGTACTTC

clone size: .
D gene: TRBD2
J gene: TRBJ2-1
V gene: TRBV11-3
CDR3 protein: CASSLVGAGAGNEQFF
CDR3 DNA: TGTGCCAGCAGCTTAGTTGGAGCGGGAGCGGGGAATGAGCAGTTCTTC

clone size: .
D gene: .
J gene: TRBJ2-2
V gene: TRBV5-1
CDR3 protein: CASSPWRADPNTGELFF
CDR3 DNA: TGCGCCAGCAGCCCCTGGAGGGCGGACCCGAACACCGGGGAGCTGTTTTTT

clone size: .
D gene: .
J gene: TRBJ2-4
V gene: TRBV30
CDR3 protein: CAWSGRKNIQYF
CDR3 DNA: TGTGCCTGGAGTGGACGGAAAAACATTCAGTACTTC

clone size: .
D gene: .
J gene: TRBJ2-5
V gene: TRBV18
CDR3 protein: CASSPRNGPQETQYF
CDR3 DNA: TGTGCCAGCTCACCACGAAACGGTCCACAAGAGACCCAGTACTTC

clone size: .
D gene: TRBD2
J gene: TRBJ2-3
V gene: TRBV19
CDR3 protein: CASSIRGSGSFPDTQYF
CDR3 DNA: TGTGCCAGTAGTATACGGGGTAGCGGGAGTTTCCCAGATACGCAGTATTTT

clone size: .
D gene: .
J gene: TRBJ1-3
V gene: TRBV6-6
CDR3 protein: CASSLQPPGVSGNTIYF
CDR3 DNA: TGTGCCAGCAGTCTTCAACCCCCAGGGGTCTCTGGAAACACCATATATTTT

clone size: .
D gene: TRBD1
J gene: TRBJ1-2
V gene: TRBV19
CDR3 protein: CASSWTGHYGYTF
CDR3 DNA: TGTGCCAGTAGCTGGACAGGGCACTATGGCTACACCTTC

clone size: once
D gene: TRBD1
J gene: TRBJ1-1
V gene: TRBV6-6
CDR3 protein: CASSSPGQAANTEAFF
CDR3 DNA: TGTGCCAGCAGTTCCCCGGGACAGGCGGCGAACACTGAAGCTTTCTTT

clone size: .
D gene: .
J gene: TRBJ2-4
V gene: TRBV6-5
CDR3 protein: CASVQSGTQNIQYF
CDR3 DNA: TGTGCCAGCGTTCAGTCGGGGACACAAAACATTCAGTACTTC

clone size: few
D gene: TRBD1
J gene: TRBJ1-2
V gene: TRBV6-5
CDR3 protein: CASRLTGTEYGYTF
CDR3 DNA: TGTGCCAGCAGACTTACCGGGACAGAGTATGGCTACACCTTC

clone size: .
D gene: TRBD2
J gene: TRBJ2-1
V gene: TRBV4-2
CDR3 protein: CASSQGTGTSGLDEQFF
CDR3 DNA: TGTGCCAGCAGCCAAGGCACCGGGACTAGCGGCCTCGATGAGCAGTTCTTC

clone size: .
D gene: .
J gene: TRBJ2-6
V gene: TRBV7-9
CDR3 protein: CASSSTGSGANVLTF
CDR3 DNA: TGTGCCAGCAGCTCTACAGGGTCCGGGGCCAACGTCCTGACTTTC

clone size: .
D gene: .
J gene: TRBJ2-1
V gene: TRBV11-3
CDR3 protein: CASSLRSAGANEQFF
CDR3 DNA: TGTGCCAGCAGCTTAAGGTCGGCAGGGGCCAATGAGCAGTTCTTC

clone size: .
D gene: .
J gene: TRBJ1-1
V gene: TRBV30
CDR3 protein: CAWKTGRDTEAFF
CDR3 DNA: TGTGCCTGGAAAACAGGGCGCGACACTGAAGCTTTCTTT

clone size: .
D gene: .
J gene: TRBJ2-1
V gene: TRBV7-2
CDR3 protein: CASSSATTSGNEQFF
CDR3 DNA: TGTGCCAGCAGCTCAGCCACTACATCGGGCAATGAGCAGTTCTTC

clone size: .
D gene: .
J gene: TRBJ2-5
V gene: TRBV14
CDR3 protein: CASSQDRGLWETQYF
CDR3 DNA: TGTGCCAGCAGCCAAGATAGGGGCCTCTGGGAGACCCAGTACTTC

clone size: .
D gene: .
J gene: TRBJ1-2
V gene: TRBV10-3
CDR3 protein: CAISGGGAVAYGYTF
CDR3 DNA: TGTGCCATCAGTGGTGGGGGGGCTGTGGCCTATGGCTACACCTTC

clone size: .
D gene: TRBD1
J gene: TRBJ1-1
V gene: TRBV27
CDR3 protein: CASRQGAITEAFF
CDR3 DNA: TGTGCCAGCAGACAGGGGGCGATAACTGAAGCTTTCTTT

clone size: few
D gene: .
J gene: TRBJ1-5
V gene: TRBV7-9
CDR3 protein: CASSFGLDRRDQPQHF
CDR3 DNA: TGTGCCAGCAGCTTTGGCTTAGACAGGAGGGATCAGCCCCAGCATTTT

clone size: .
D gene: TRBD1
J gene: TRBJ2-2
V gene: TRBV7-7
CDR3 protein: CASSLQGIDTGELFF
CDR3 DNA: TGTGCCAGCAGCCTACAGGGGATTGACACCGGGGAGCTGTTTTTT

clone size: .
D gene: .
J gene: TRBJ1-4
V gene: TRBV5-1
CDR3 protein: CASSEFTGTYEKLFF
CDR3 DNA: TGCGCCAGCAGCGAATTTACCGGGACCTATGAAAAACTGTTTTTT

clone size: .
D gene: .
J gene: TRBJ2-3
V gene: TRBV4-1
CDR3 protein: CASSPYRDTQYF
CDR3 DNA: TGCGCCAGCAGCCCTTACAGAGATACGCAGTATTTT

clone size: .
D gene: .
J gene: TRBJ1-4
V gene: TRBV27
CDR3 protein: CASSFGGRDEKLFF
CDR3 DNA: TGTGCCAGCAGTTTTGGGGGGCGCGATGAAAAACTGTTTTTT

clone size: .
D gene: .
J gene: TRBJ2-1
V gene: TRBV19
CDR3 protein: CASRRSIINEQFF
CDR3 DNA: TGTGCCAGTCGCCGGAGTATAATCAATGAGCAGTTCTTC

clone size: .
D gene: TRBD1
J gene: TRBJ2-7
V gene: TRBV7-2
CDR3 protein: CASSYRPGQGNYEQYF
CDR3 DNA: TGTGCCAGCAGCTATCGTCCGGGACAGGGGAATTACGAGCAGTACTTC

clone size: .
D gene: .
J gene: TRBJ1-2
V gene: TRBV5-5
CDR3 protein: CASSPFRGGEGHPGYTF
CDR3 DNA: TGTGCCAGCAGCCCGTTCCGGGGGGGCGAAGGCCACCCTGGCTACACCTTC

clone size: .
D gene: .
J gene: TRBJ2-1
V gene: TRBV29-1
CDR3 protein: CSVVTVYDEQFF
CDR3 DNA: TGCAGCGTTGTGACAGTTTACGATGAGCAGTTCTTC

clone size: .
D gene: .
J gene: TRBJ1-6
V gene: TRBV11-2
CDR3 protein: CASSLSPGNSPLHF
CDR3 DNA: TGTGCCAGCAGCTTGAGCCCGGGTAATTCACCCCTCCACTTT

clone size: once
D gene: .
J gene: TRBJ2-1
V gene: TRBV19
CDR3 protein: CASSIRDSEQFF
CDR3 DNA: TGTGCCAGTAGTATAAGGGATAGTGAGCAGTTCTTC

clone size: .
D gene: TRBD1
J gene: TRBJ2-2
V gene: TRBV23-1
CDR3 protein: CASSQCRTGGNTGELFF
CDR3 DNA: TGCGCCAGCAGTCAATGTCGGACAGGGGGAAACACCGGGGAGCTGTTTTTT

clone size: .
D gene: .
J gene: TRBJ2-7
V gene: TRBV27
CDR3 protein: CASSLVQGPYEQYF
CDR3 DNA: TGTGCCAGCAGTTTAGTCCAGGGGCCCTACGAGCAGTACTTC

clone size: .
D gene: TRBD2
J gene: TRBJ2-2
V gene: TRBV12-5
CDR3 protein: CASGPGGGLTTGELFF
CDR3 DNA: TGTGCTAGTGGCCCTGGGGGGGGACTTACTACCGGGGAGCTGTTTTTT

clone size: .
D gene: TRBD1
J gene: TRBJ2-6
V gene: TRBV7-9
CDR3 protein: CASSRPPGQISSGANVLTF
CDR3 DNA: TGTGCCAGCAGCCGACCCCCGGGACAGATCAGCTCTGGGGCCAACGTCCTGACTTTC

clone size: .
D gene: TRBD2
J gene: TRBJ2-2
V gene: TRBV10-3
CDR3 protein: CAITLGAGANTGELFF
CDR3 DNA: TGTGCCATCACTTTAGGGGCGGGAGCAAACACCGGGGAGCTGTTTTTT

clone size: once
D gene: .
J gene: TRBJ1-2
V gene: TRBV29-1
CDR3 protein: CSVSRDAPGYTF
CDR3 DNA: TGCAGCGTCAGCAGGGACGCCCCTGGCTACACCTTC

clone size: .
D gene: .
J gene: TRBJ2-1
V gene: TRBV30
CDR3 protein: CAWSLRRNEQFF
CDR3 DNA: TGTGCCTGGAGCCTACGCCGCAATGAGCAGTTCTTC

clone size: .
D gene: TRBD2
J gene: TRBJ2-1
V gene: TRBV29-1
CDR3 protein: CSVDSPGGRNIF
CDR3 DNA: TGCAGCGTTGATAGCCCCGGGGGGAGAAATATCTTC

clone size: .
D gene: .
J gene: TRBJ2-1
V gene: TRBV14
CDR3 protein: CASSPRKVGISNEQFF
CDR3 DNA: TGTGCCAGCAGCCCCAGGAAGGTTGGGATCTCGAATGAGCAGTTCTTC

clone size: .
D gene: TRBD1
J gene: TRBJ1-1
V gene: TRBV28
CDR3 protein: CASSGGQGVYTEAFF
CDR3 DNA: TGTGCCAGCAGTGGGGGACAGGGAGTCTACACTGAAGCTTTCTTT

clone size: .
D gene: .
J gene: TRBJ2-1
V gene: TRBV14
CDR3 protein: CASSPQVISYNEQFF
CDR3 DNA: TGTGCCAGCAGCCCACAGGTGATCTCCTACAATGAGCAGTTCTTC

clone size: .
D gene: .
J gene: TRBJ1-1
V gene: TRBV4-2
CDR3 protein: CASSQDGHSEAFF
CDR3 DNA: TGTGCCAGCAGCCAAGACGGGCATTCTGAAGCTTTCTTT

clone size: few
D gene: TRBD1
J gene: TRBJ1-1
V gene: TRBV6-8
CDR3 protein: CASRRTGKAEAFF
CDR3 DNA: TGTGCCAGCAGAAGGACAGGGAAGGCTGAAGCTTTCTTT

clone size: .
D gene: TRBD2
J gene: TRBJ2-3
V gene: TRBV5-6
CDR3 protein: CASSPGLAGGTDTQYF
CDR3 DNA: TGTGCCAGCAGCCCAGGACTAGCGGGGGGCACAGATACGCAGTATTTT

clone size: .
D gene: .
J gene: TRBJ1-2
V gene: TRBV7-9
CDR3 protein: CASSLAGSGRGYGYTF
CDR3 DNA: TGTGCCAGCAGCTTAGCAGGGTCAGGGCGCGGCTATGGCTACACCTTC

clone size: .
D gene: TRBD1
J gene: TRBJ1-1
V gene: TRBV18
CDR3 protein: CASRGQMNTEAFF
CDR3 DNA: TGTGCCAGCCGGGGACAGATGAACACTGAAGCTTTCTTT

clone size: .
D gene: .
J gene: TRBJ1-6
V gene: TRBV13
CDR3 protein: CASRTLGGNSPLHF
CDR3 DNA: TGTGCCAGCAGGACGCTAGGGGGGAATTCACCCCTCCACTTT

clone size: .
D gene: .
J gene: TRBJ1-5
V gene: TRBV6-2/TRBV6-3
CDR3 protein: CASSYFRQPQHF
CDR3 DNA: TGTGCCAGCAGTTACTTTCGGCAGCCCCAGCATTTT

clone size: .
D gene: .
J gene: TRBJ2-3
V gene: TRBV7-6
CDR3 protein: CASSLAGGRLTDTQYF
CDR3 DNA: TGTGCCAGCAGCTTAGCCGGGGGTCGACTCACAGATACGCAGTATTTT

clone size: once
D gene: TRBD1
J gene: TRBJ2-7
V gene: TRBV18
CDR3 protein: CASSPGQGLSSYEQYF
CDR3 DNA: TGTGCCAGCTCACCCGGACAGGGGCTTAGCTCCTACGAGCAGTACTTC